The entry below describes one TCR beta chain. Profiling relied on immunoSEQ multiplex PCR, and the TCRdb table lists in-frame clones only, not all of them. Here the sample spans 350,000 to 450,000 clones, 80% to 95% being singletons. The data stem from a study of control samples from healthy donors and cancer patients. This CDR3 region has 14 residues. CDR1 is MDHEN, CDR2 SYDVKM, per germline. Between the trimmed V and J ends, which lost 5 bases and 11 bases, there was a span of 21 bases. Sequencing was done on a sample of PBMCs. The chain uses TRBV28 and TRBJ1-1; D is possibly TRBD1 (5 bases). The sequence derives from a man in his forties or fifties with head and neck cancer. The CDR3 region is CASSLGPLAVGAFF. The CDR3 DNA sequence: TGTGCCAGCAGTCTGGGACCCCTGGCAGTGGGTGCTTTCTTT.